This is a list of T cell receptor beta chains from one sample in a study of blood T cell repertoires in COVID-19. Profiling relied on immunoSEQ multiplex PCR, and the TCRdb table lists in-frame clones only, not all of them. The top ten hold more than 2.5% of the sample, which has about 200,000 clones, around 87% seen once. The sample consisted of peripheral blood. These receptors all come from a man in his fifties or sixties with acute or convalescent COVID-19. CDR3s include the opening cysteine and the closing phenylalanine or tryptophan. The D gene is left open where the match is weak. Clone size, where shown, is once, few, many, or a class for clones that have expanded.

.,.,TRBJ1-1,TRBV30,TGTGCCTGGAATCCAGGGCGAACTGAAGCTTTCTTT,CAWNPGRTEAFF
TRBD1,.,TRBJ1-1,TRBV28,TGTGCCAGCAGTCCCACCGGGACAGGGGATCATGAAGCTTTCTTT,CASSPTGTGDHEAFF
.,.,TRBJ1-4,TRBV5-1,TGCGCCAGCAGGGCAGGGACTAATGAAAAACTGTTTTTT,CASRAGTNEKLFF
TRBD1,.,TRBJ2-2,TRBV6-1,TGTGCCAGCAGTGAAGCGAGACAGGGCGGGCTGTTTTTT,CASSEARQGGLFF
TRBD2,.,TRBJ2-2,TRBV7-6,TGTGCCAGCAGCTTAGGTTCAGGCGGGGGTACCGGGGAGCTGTTTTTT,CASSLGSGGGTGELFF
TRBD1,.,TRBJ2-7,TRBV9,TGTGCCAGCAGTCCCCGGACAGGGTCCTACGAGCAGTACTTC,CASSPRTGSYEQYF
.,.,TRBJ1-2,TRBV6-4,TGTGCCAGCAGCCCCAGGGGAGGGTTTGGCTACACCTTC,CASSPRGGFGYTF
TRBD2,.,TRBJ2-5,TRBV19,TGTGCCAGTAGTATGCAATCGACTAGCGGAGAGACCCAGTACTTC,CASSMQSTSGETQYF
.,.,TRBJ1-2,TRBV28,TGTGCCAGCAGTTTATCAGGGGTTAATGGCTACACCTTC,CASSLSGVNGYTF
TRBD1,.,TRBJ1-2,TRBV9,TGTGCCAGCAGCCCACGGGGACAGGGGAGAAGTGGCTACACCTTC,CASSPRGQGRSGYTF
TRBD1,.,TRBJ2-7,TRBV6-1,TGTGCCAGCAGTGGGGTTGGACAGGGAAGCTCCTACGAGCAGTACTTC,CASSGVGQGSSYEQYF
TRBD1,.,TRBJ2-7,TRBV9,TGTGCCAGCAGCGTAGGTCCAGGGGGCGGCTACGAGCAGTACTTC,CASSVGPGGGYEQYF
.,once,TRBJ2-5,TRBV7-3,TGTGCCAGCAGCCGGTGGGCGGGGGCTGGTAGGGAGACCCAGTACTTC,CASSRWAGAGRETQYF
TRBD1,.,TRBJ1-6,TRBV30,TGTGCCTTTTCGATAGGACAGGCTAATTCACCCCTCCACTTT,CAFSIGQANSPLHF
TRBD2,.,TRBJ2-7,TRBV27,TGTGCCAGCAGTTTCCCGGGGACTAGCAGTGAGCAGTACTTC,CASSFPGTSSEQYF
TRBD2,.,TRBJ2-2,TRBV7-6,TGTGCCAGCAGCTTAGCCGGTCGGGGGGGCAACACCGGGGAGCTGTTTTTT,CASSLAGRGGNTGELFF
.,.,TRBJ1-1,TRBV14,TGTGCCAGCAGCCGGCAGCCGACAGGGAACACTGAAGCTTTCTTT,CASSRQPTGNTEAFF
TRBD1,.,TRBJ2-6,TRBV19,TGTGCCAGTAGTCCCCGGGACAGGACCTTCTCTGGGGCCAACGTCCTGACTTTC,CASSPRDRTFSGANVLTF
.,.,TRBJ2-6,TRBV2,TGTGCCGGAAGGGGCTCTGGGGCCAACGTCCTGACTTTC,CAGRGSGANVLTF
TRBD1,.,TRBJ1-1,TRBV3-1/TRBV3-2,TGTGCCAGCAGCCGCAGACAGGGTTCTGCTTTCTTT,CASSRRQGSAFF
TRBD1,.,TRBJ1-2,TRBV24-1,TGTGCCACCAGTGATTTAGGGACAGGGGGCGCTTCTGGCTACACCTTC,CATSDLGTGGASGYTF
.,.,TRBJ1-3,TRBV5-6,TGTGCCAGCAGCTTTTCACAGGCGGGAAACACCATATATTTT,CASSFSQAGNTIYF
.,.,TRBJ2-1,TRBV3-1/TRBV3-2,TGTGCCAGCAGCCAAATATCGGAGGGGGCTAGGAATGAGCAGTTCTTC,CASSQISEGARNEQFF
TRBD2,once,TRBJ2-3,TRBV11-3,TGTGCCAGCAGCTTAGGGAGGAAGACTAGCGGGGGGCGAAGCACAGATACGCAGTATTTT,CASSLGRKTSGGRSTDTQYF
.,.,TRBJ2-1,TRBV7-9,TGTGCCAGCAGCTCGCCGAACGGCAATGAGCAGTTCTTC,CASSSPNGNEQFF
.,.,TRBJ2-5,TRBV5-8,TGTGCCAGCAGCTTGGGCGGAGGAGAGACCCAGTACTTC,CASSLGGGETQYF
TRBD1,.,TRBJ1-2,TRBV27,TGTGCCAGCACCCCTACCGGGACAGGATATCTAGGGGGCTACACCTTC,CASTPTGTGYLGGYTF
TRBD1,.,TRBJ2-2,TRBV5-1,TGCGCCAGCAGCCCACAACCGAGGACAGGGGACCACCGCGGGGAGCTGTTTTTT,CASSPQPRTGDHRGELFF
TRBD1,.,TRBJ1-2,TRBV3-1/TRBV3-2,TGTGCCAGCAGCCAGAGAAAACTAACGATACAGGGGGCGAACTATGGCTACACCTTC,CASSQRKLTIQGANYGYTF
TRBD2,.,TRBJ2-3,TRBV5-8,TGTGCCAGCAGCTTGTACGTAATTAGCGGGACCAGCACAGATACGCAGTATTTT,CASSLYVISGTSTDTQYF
.,.,TRBJ2-3,TRBV5-1,TGCGCCAGCAGCTTGGAGCAGGGGGGAGGCACAGATACGCAGTATTTT,CASSLEQGGGTDTQYF